Reported below is one T cell receptor (beta chain). Its antigen is undetermined. At sampling all donors were nominally healthy, likely with unrecorded immune exposures. The sample comes from a study of cytomegalovirus exposure and HLA in healthy donors. Germline CDR1 reads MNHNS; CDR2 reads SASEGT. V lost 7 bases, J lost 6 bases, and 9 bases stayed unmatched. This CDR3 spans 14 amino acids. The PCR employed 60 Vbeta primers together with 13 Jbeta primers. Here immunoSEQ multiplex PCR was the method, and the copy in TCRdb shows in-frame clones only, minus some. The repertoire holds around 250,000 clones, with about 93% as singletons. Findings and caveats of the study: For most TCR sequences rarity was the rule, although some public TCRs occurred in many donors. Under in vitro conditions, a few CMV-associated chains were confirmed as specific for CMV antigens. Earlier results showed most TCR beta V segments being productive about 90% or about 30% of the time.

The TCR comes from a girl aged 2-10 years in good health and CMV-seronegative. The source material was PBMCs. This chain uses TRBV6-1 with TRBJ2-7; TRBD2 agrees at 10 bases. This CDR3 reads CASTLSGGASEQYF. The CDR3 DNA follows: TGTGCCAGCACTTTAAGCGGGGGGGCCTCCGAGCAGTACTTC.